The TCR beta chain under discussion was sequenced for a study of shared clonotypes between healthy human individuals. Recent acute infections and vaccinations were absent in the healthy HIV-negative adult donors. All donors were Caucasian adults living in Nashville, Tennessee. Replicate PCRs run on unsorted PBMC used 300 ng DNA, which was approximately 30,000 T cell genomes. On ten immunoSEQ deep assay plates, unsorted PBMC DNA was sequenced. The repertoire was sequenced with immunoSEQ multiplex PCR; TCRdb's copy has only in-frame clones and lacks some. Here the sample spans about half a million clones, approximately 81% being singletons. The sequenced sample was PBMCs. The receptor's source is a middle-aged woman in good health. Some clones in this sample may be carry-over from other donors' samples.

The CDR3 nucleotides are TGTGCCAGCAGCTTGGTGGAGGTTGAGCAGTTCTTC. As protein: CASSLVEVEQFF. This chain uses TRBV11-2 with TRBJ2-1, with D tentatively TRBD2 (5 bases). This CDR3 is 12 amino acids long. The V gene lost 3 bases and the J gene lost 9 bases, with 9 bases spanning the gap. The germline V gene encodes CDR1 SGHAT and CDR2 FQNNGV.